This TCR beta chain stems from a study of blood T cell repertoires in COVID-19. Study in general: The United States, Italy and Spain supplied acute and convalescent COVID-19 samples. The analysed material was cDNA or gDNA that came from T cells, B-cell-depleted T cells, or PBMCs.

Produced via immunoSEQ multiplex PCR; TCRdb's table is partial and in-frame only. This sample has 440,000 or so clones, with around nine tenths found just once. The CDR3 extends over 19 amino acids. CDR1 LNHNV and CDR2 YYDKDF come from the germline V gene (reference sequence). V lost 0 bases, J lost 0 bases, and 14 bases stayed unmatched. The sequenced material came from peripheral blood. V usage is TRBV15 and J usage is TRBJ2-7; 7 nucleotides agree with TRBD2. The sequence was obtained from a woman in her 40s with COVID-19, enrolled during active disease. The CDR3 region is CATSRDLSSSGFLSYEQYF. The CDR3 nucleotides are TGTGCCACCAGCAGAGATCTGTCGAGTAGCGGGTTCCTCTCCTACGAGCAGTACTTC.